Included here is one TCR beta chain sequence, with context. Its antigen is as yet unknown. The CDR3 totals 12 residues. Germline assignment: CDR1 GTSNPN and CDR2 SVGIG (reference sequence). With the 5' RACE reads reprocessed, TCRdb shows one record per CDR3 protein and no DNA. This sample lists roughly 420,000 distinct CDR3 sequences; its ten largest clones have more than 7%. The data were taken from a study of T cells expressing NK-cell markers. General study results and limits: Researchers report these clonotypes also headed the CD3+CD56-NKG2C+ fraction in several donors. Roughly 1.0-7.0% of CD8+ T cells in roughly six donors belonged to dominant NKG2C+ clonotypes.

The source is a woman between 18 and 70 years old in good health. Sequencing input: blood T cells: a sorted CD56 or NKG2C T cell subset, CD4+ or CD8+ T cells, or bulk PBMC T cells (not recorded which). This rearrangement joins TRBV30 to TRBJ2-7; TCRdb's D gene call, TRBD2, goes unchecked for lack of DNA. CDR3 sequence: CAWSAGGAEQYF.